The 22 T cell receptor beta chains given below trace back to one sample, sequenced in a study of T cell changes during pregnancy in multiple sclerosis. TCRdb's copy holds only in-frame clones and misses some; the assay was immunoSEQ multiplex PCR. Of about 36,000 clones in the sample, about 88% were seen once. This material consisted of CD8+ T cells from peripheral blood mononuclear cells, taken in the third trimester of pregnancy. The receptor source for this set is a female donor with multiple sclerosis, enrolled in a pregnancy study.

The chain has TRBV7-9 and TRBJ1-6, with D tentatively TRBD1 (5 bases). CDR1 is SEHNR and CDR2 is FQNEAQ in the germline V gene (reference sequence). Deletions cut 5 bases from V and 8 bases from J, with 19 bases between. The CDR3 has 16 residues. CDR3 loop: CASSPRDGGTHSPLHF. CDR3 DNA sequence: TGTGCCAGCAGCCCGAGGGACGGTGGGACTCATTCACCCCTCCACTTT.

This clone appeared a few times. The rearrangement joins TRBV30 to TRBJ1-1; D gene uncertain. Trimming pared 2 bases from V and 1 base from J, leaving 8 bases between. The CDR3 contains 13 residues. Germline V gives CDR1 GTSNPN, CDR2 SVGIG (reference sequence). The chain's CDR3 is CAWSLGQNTEAFF. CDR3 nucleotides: TGTGCCTGGAGTCTGGGCCAGAACACTGAAGCTTTCTTT.

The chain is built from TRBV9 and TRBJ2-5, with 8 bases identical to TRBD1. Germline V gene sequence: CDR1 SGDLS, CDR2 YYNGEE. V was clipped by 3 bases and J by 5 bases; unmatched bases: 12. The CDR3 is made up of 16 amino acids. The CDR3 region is CASSGRQGARKETQYF. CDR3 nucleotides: TGTGCCAGCAGCGGGCGGCAGGGGGCGCGGAAGGAGACCCAGTACTTC. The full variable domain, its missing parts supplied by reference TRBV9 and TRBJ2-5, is DSGVTQTPKHLITATGQRVTLRCSPRSGDLSVYWYQQSLDQGLQFLIQYYNGEERAKGNILERFSAQQFPDLHSELNLSSLELGDSALYFCASSGRQGARKETQYFGPGTRLLVL.

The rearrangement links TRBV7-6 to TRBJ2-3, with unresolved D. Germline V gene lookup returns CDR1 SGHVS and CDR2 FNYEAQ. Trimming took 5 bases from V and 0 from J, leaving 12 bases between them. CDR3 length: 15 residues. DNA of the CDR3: TGTGCCAGCAGCCCCGCGGTTTCTAGCACAGATACGCAGTATTTT. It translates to CASSPAVSSTDTQYF.

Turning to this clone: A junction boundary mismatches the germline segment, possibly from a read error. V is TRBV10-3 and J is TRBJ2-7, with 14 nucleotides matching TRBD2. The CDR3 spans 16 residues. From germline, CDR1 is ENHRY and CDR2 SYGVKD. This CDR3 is CASNPTSGREAYEQYF. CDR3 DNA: TGCGCCAGCAACCCGACTAGCGGGAGGGAGGCCTACGAGCAGTACTTC.

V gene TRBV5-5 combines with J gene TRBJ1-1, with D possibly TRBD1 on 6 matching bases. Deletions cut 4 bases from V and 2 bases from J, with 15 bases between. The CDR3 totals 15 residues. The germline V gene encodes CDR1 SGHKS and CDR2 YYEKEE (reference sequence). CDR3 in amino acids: CASSPSSGANTEAFF. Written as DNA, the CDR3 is TGTGCCAGCAGCCCGAGTTCAGGGGCCAACACTGAAGCTTTCTTT.

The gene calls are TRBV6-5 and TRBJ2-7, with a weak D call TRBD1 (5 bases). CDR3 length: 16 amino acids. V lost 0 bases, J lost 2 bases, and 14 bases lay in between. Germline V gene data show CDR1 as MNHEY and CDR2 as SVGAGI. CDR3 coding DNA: TGTGCCAGCAGTTACTCGACAGCGACTTTTACCTACGAGCAGTACTTC. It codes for CASSYSTATFTYEQYF.

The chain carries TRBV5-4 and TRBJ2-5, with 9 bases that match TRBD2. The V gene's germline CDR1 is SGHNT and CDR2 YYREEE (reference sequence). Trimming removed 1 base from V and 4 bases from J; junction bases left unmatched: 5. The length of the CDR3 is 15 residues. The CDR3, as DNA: TGTGCCAGCAGCTTGCCTAGCGGGGAGGGAGAGACCCAGTACTTC. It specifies CASSLPSGEGETQYF. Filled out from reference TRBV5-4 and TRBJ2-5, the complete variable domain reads ETGVTQSPTHLIKTRGQQVTLRCSSQSGHNTVSWYQQALGQGPQFIFQYYREEENGRGNFPPRFSGLQFPNYSSELNVNALELDDSALYLCASSLPSGEGETQYFGPGTRLLVL.

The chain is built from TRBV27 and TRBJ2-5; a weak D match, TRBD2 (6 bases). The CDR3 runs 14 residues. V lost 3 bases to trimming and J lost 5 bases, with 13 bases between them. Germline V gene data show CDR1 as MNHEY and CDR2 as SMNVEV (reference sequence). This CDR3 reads CASSFAGLSETQYF. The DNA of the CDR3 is TGTGCCAGCAGTTTCGCGGGATTGTCGGAGACCCAGTACTTC.

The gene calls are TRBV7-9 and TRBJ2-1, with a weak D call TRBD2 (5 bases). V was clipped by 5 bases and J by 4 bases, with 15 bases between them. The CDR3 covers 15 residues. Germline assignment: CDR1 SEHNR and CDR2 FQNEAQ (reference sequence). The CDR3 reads CASSPFEGLYNEQFF. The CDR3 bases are TGTGCCAGCAGCCCGTTCGAGGGATTGTACAATGAGCAGTTCTTC.

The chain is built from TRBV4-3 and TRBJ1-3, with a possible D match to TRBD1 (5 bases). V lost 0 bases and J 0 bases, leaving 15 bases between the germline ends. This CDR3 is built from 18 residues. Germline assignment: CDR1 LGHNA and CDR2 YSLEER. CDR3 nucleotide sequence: TGCGCCAGCAGCCAAGAATTATGGGGGGGGATCTCTGGAAACACCATATATTTT. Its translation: CASSQELWGGISGNTIYF.

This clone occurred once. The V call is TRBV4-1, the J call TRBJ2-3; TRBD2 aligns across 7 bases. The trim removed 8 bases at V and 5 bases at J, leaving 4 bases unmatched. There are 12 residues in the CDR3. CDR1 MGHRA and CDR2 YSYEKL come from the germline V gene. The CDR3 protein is CASGIAGDTQYF. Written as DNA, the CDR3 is TGCGCCAGCGGAATAGCGGGAGATACGCAGTATTTT.

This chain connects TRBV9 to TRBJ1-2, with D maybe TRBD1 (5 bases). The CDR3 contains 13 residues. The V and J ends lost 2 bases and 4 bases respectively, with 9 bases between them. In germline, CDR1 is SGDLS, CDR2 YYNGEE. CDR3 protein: CASSVGEVYGYTF. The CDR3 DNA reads TGTGCCAGCAGCGTGGGGGAGGTCTATGGCTACACCTTC.

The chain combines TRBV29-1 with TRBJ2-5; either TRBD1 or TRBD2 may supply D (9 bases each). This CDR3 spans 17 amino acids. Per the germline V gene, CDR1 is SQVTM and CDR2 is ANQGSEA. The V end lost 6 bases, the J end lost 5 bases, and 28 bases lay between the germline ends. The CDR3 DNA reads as TGCAGCGTCGAACCGGGACAGGGAATAGCGGGGGTGGAGACCCAGTACTTC. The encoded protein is CSVEPGQGIAGVETQYF.

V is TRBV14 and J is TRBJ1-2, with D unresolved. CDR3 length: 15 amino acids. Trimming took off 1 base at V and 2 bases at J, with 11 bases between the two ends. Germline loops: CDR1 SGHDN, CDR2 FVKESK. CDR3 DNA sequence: TGTGCCAGCAGCCAAGTTCAGGCCCCGAACTATGGCTACACCTTC. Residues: CASSQVQAPNYGYTF.

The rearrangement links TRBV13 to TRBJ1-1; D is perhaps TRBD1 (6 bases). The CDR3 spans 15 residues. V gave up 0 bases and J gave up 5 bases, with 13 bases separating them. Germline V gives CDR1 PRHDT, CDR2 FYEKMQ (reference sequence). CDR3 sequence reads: CASSLGGERGTEAFF. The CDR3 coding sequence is TGTGCCAGCAGCTTAGGGGGGGAGAGGGGGACTGAAGCTTTCTTT. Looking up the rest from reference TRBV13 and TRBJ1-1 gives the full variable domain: AAGVIQSPRHLIKEKRETATLKCYPIPRHDTVYWYQQGPGQDPQFLISFYEKMQSDKGSIPDRFSAQQFSDYHSELNMSSLELGDSALYFCASSLGGERGTEAFFGQGTRLTVV.

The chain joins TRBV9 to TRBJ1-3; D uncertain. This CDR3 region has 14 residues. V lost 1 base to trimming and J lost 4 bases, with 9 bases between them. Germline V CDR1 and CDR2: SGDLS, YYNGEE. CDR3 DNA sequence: TGTGCCAGCAGCGTATCGGGGTCCGGAAACACCATATATTTT. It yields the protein CASSVSGSGNTIYF.

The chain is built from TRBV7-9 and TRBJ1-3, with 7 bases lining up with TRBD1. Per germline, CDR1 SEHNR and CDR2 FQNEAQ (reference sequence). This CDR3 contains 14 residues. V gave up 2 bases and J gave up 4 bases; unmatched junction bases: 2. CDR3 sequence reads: CASSLIGGGNTIYF. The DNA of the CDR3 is TGTGCCAGCAGCTTAATAGGGGGCGGAAACACCATATATTTT. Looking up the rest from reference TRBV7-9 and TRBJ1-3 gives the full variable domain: DTGVSQNPRHKITKRGQNVTFRCDPISEHNRLYWYRQTLGQGPEFLTYFQNEAQLEKSRLLSDRFSAERPKGSFSTLEIQRTEQGDSAMYLCASSLIGGGNTIYFGEGSWLTVV.

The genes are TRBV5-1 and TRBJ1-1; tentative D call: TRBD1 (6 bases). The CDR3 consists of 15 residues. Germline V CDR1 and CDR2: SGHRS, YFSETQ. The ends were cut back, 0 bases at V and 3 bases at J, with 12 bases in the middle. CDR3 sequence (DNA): TGCGCCAGCAGCTTGGTAGGGGGATCGGACACTGAAGCTTTCTTT. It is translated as CASSLVGGSDTEAFF.

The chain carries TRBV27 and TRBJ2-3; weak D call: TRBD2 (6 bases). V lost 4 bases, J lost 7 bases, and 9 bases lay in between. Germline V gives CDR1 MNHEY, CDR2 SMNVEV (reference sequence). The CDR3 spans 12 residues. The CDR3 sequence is CASSSGGYTQYF. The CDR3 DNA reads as TGTGCCAGCAGTTCCGGGGGTTATACGCAGTATTTT.

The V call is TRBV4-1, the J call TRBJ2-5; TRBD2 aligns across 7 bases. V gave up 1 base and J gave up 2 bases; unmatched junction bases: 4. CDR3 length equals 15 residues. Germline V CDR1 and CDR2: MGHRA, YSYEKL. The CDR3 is CASSQGPGLQETQYF. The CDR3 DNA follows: TGCGCCAGCAGCCAAGGTCCGGGACTACAAGAGACCCAGTACTTC.

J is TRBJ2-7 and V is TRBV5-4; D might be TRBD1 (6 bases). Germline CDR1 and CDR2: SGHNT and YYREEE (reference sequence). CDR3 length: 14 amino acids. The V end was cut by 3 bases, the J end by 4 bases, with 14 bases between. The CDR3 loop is CASSSFGQPYEQYF. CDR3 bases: TGTGCCAGCAGCTCCTTCGGACAGCCTTACGAGCAGTACTTC.